The 30 T cell receptor beta chains below were found in one sample sequenced in a study of response to subunit inactivated influenza vaccine. TCRdb recomputed calls from the RT-PCR reads with MiXCR, one row per CDR3 protein. The table has around 580,000 distinct CDR3 sequences, about 11% seen once. The material sequenced was PBMCs from blood, taken on the day of vaccination. These receptors were collected from a man aged 45-65 years who received an inactivated influenza vaccine.

This clonotype came up many times. This chain uses TRBV5-4 with TRBJ2-7, with D possibly being TRBD2 (6 bases). Germline CDR1 SGHNT, CDR2 YYREEE (reference sequence). Trimming removed 4 bases from V and 7 bases from J, with 12 bases in between. The CDR3 runs to 12 residues. The CDR3 spells CASSPSRGEQYF. The CDR3 region has the DNA TGTGCCAGCAGCCCCTCCCGGGGGGAGCAGTACTTC.

This CDR3 reads CASSISGLAGSSTDTQYF. CDR3 DNA: TGTGCCAGTAGTATTTCGGGACTAGCGGGGAGTAGTACAGATACGCAGTATTTT. V gene TRBV19 combines with J gene TRBJ2-3; 13 nucleotides align to TRBD2. The CDR3 has 18 amino acids. CDR1 is LNHDA, CDR2 SQIVND, per germline (reference sequence). The J segment lost 3 bases and the V segment lost 3 bases, leaving 9 bases of the junction unmatched.

This clonotype has only a few counts. The chain carries TRBV20-1 and TRBJ1-6; no firm D call. Germline V lookup: CDR1 DFQATT, CDR2 SNEGSKA (reference sequence). This CDR3 has 13 residues. Trimming shortened V by 1 base and J by 8 bases, and 9 bases separated the two germline ends. The CDR3, as DNA: TGCAGTGCTAGAGGGCCCGCGCATTCACCCCTCCACTTT. Encoded protein: CSARGPAHSPLHF.

The J gene is TRBJ2-1, the V gene TRBV12-3 or TRBV12-4; 11 bases line up with TRBD2. The J segment lost 16 bases and the V segment lost 5 bases, leaving 16 bases of the junction unmatched. This CDR3 is built from 15 residues. This chain's CDR3 is CASSRNLAGGVVRFF. The CDR3 DNA is TGTGCCAGCAGTCGCAATCTAGCGGGAGGTGTGGTCCGATTCTTC.

This clonotype was observed many times. The chain has TRBV20-1 and TRBJ2-1; 12 nucleotides align to TRBD2. Trimming at V came to 6 bases and at J to 4 bases, leaving 4 bases not matched to a gene. Germline V gene lookup returns CDR1 DFQATT and CDR2 SNEGSKA (reference sequence). The CDR3 has 14 amino acids. CDR3 loop: CSAAGLAGYNEQFF. The DNA for the CDR3 is TGCAGTGCAGCCGGACTAGCGGGATACAATGAGCAGTTCTTC.

Points on this clonotype: Being one base from a much bigger clone, this may be a read error. The rearrangement uses TRBV29-1 and TRBJ2-1, with 10 bases aligning to TRBD1. The length of the CDR3 is 14 residues. The V and J ends lost 4 bases and 9 bases, in that order; junction bases with no gene match: 9. CDR1 SQVTM and CDR2 ANQGSEA come from the germline V gene. The CDR3 is CSVVWDRGHIEQFF. The CDR3 region has the DNA TGCAGCGTTGTCTGGGACAGGGGACACATTGAGCAGTTCTTC.

This clonotype occurred a few times. The chain has TRBV24-1 and TRBJ2-3; 9 nucleotides agree with TRBD2. The germline gives CDR1 KGHDR, CDR2 SFDVKD. The ends lost 8 bases at V and 2 bases at J; junction bases unmatched: 4. This CDR3 has 14 residues. CDR3 DNA sequence: TGTGCCACCACTAGCGGGGATAACACAGATACGCAGTATTTT. This codes for CATTSGDNTDTQYF.

This clonotype was counted ten times or more. This rearrangement joins TRBV5-6 to TRBJ2-1; 8 bases map to TRBD1. V dropped 0 bases and J dropped 5; count of bases not matched to a gene: 13. The CDR3 runs to 18 residues. Germline CDR1 and CDR2: SGHDT and YYEEEE. This CDR3 is CASSLVARQGIFDNEQFF. In nucleotides, the CDR3 is TGTGCCAGCAGCTTGGTGGCCAGACAGGGGATTTTCGACAATGAGCAGTTCTTC.

This clonotype was detected a few times. The rearrangement links TRBV11-2 to TRBJ2-4; TRBD2 agrees at 8 bases. This CDR3 has 18 amino acids. V lost 5 bases, J lost 0 bases, and 12 bases stayed unmatched. Germline V gives CDR1 SGHAT, CDR2 FQNNGV. The CDR3 nucleotides read TGTGCCAGCAGCGCTGTTTCGGGGGGGATACTAGCCAAAAACATTCAGTACTTC. Its protein product is CASSAVSGGILAKNIQYF.

The chain recombines TRBV7-9 with TRBJ2-5; D unclear. The CDR3 totals 15 residues. Germline V gene lookup returns CDR1 SEHNR and CDR2 FQNEAQ (reference sequence). Deletions cut 4 bases from V and 5 bases from J, with 17 bases between. CDR3 DNA sequence: TGTGCCAGCAGCTCGACACGGAGTAGCCGGGAGACCCAGTACTTC. Translation gives CASSSTRSSRETQYF.

The sample holds many counts of this clonotype. The chain employs TRBV7-2 and TRBJ2-1, with TRBD1 identical over 11 bases. This CDR3 is 14 amino acids long. CDR1 and CDR2 (germline): SGHTA, FQGNSA. Trimming took 7 bases from V and 7 from J; bases not matched to a gene: 6. This chain's CDR3 is CASNRDRGMNEQFF. CDR3 nucleotides: TGTGCCAGCAACCGGGACAGGGGGATGAATGAGCAGTTCTTC.

This clonotype has more than one count but fewer than ten. The chain carries TRBV29-1 and TRBJ2-5; D might be TRBD2 (7 bases). Trimming removed 4 bases at V and 2 bases at J, with 14 bases between. Germline V gene data show CDR1 as SQVTM and CDR2 as ANQGSEA. The CDR3 loop spans 14 amino acids. The CDR3 nucleotides are TGCAGCGTTGGTTTGGGGGGGACACAAGAGACCCAGTACTTC. Protein sequence: CSVGLGGTQETQYF.

This clonotype came up a few times. For the CDR3, the DNA is TGTGCCAGCAGTTTGACTAGCGGAGGGGGCTCCTACGAGCAGTACTTC. This translates into CASSLTSGGGSYEQYF. The chain joins TRBV12-3 or TRBV12-4 to TRBJ2-7; 9 bases match TRBD2. This CDR3 has 16 residues. Unmatched junction bases numbered 6, after V lost 3 bases and J lost 0 bases.

This clonotype was seen a handful of times. This chain connects TRBV9 to TRBJ2-3; a weak D match, TRBD1 (6 bases). The CDR3 has 16 amino acids. The germline gives CDR1 SGDLS, CDR2 YYNGEE. The V and J ends lost 0 bases and 0 bases respectively, with 11 bases between them. CDR3 protein: CASSVGTTGSTDTQYF. CDR3 DNA: TGTGCCAGCAGCGTAGGGACGACAGGTAGCACAGATACGCAGTATTTT.

This clonotype was seen only a few times. This rearrangement joins TRBV5-1 to TRBJ2-3; D gene uncertain. The CDR3 is 14 amino acids. Per the germline V gene, CDR1 is SGHRS and CDR2 is YFSETQ. V lost 4 bases and J 6 bases, leaving 15 bases between the germline ends. The CDR3 DNA reads TGCGCCAGCAGCCCGAGTAGTTCTAGGGATACGCAGTATTTT. Its protein product is CASSPSSSRDTQYF.

In its sample, this clonotype was seen many times. The genes are TRBV12-5 and TRBJ2-5, with 10 bases that match TRBD2. Germline assignment: CDR1 LGHNT and CDR2 FRNRAP. The CDR3 totals 15 residues. V shed 1 base, J shed 4 bases, and the junction held 3 bases outside the gene matches. The CDR3 region is CASGLAIAGGETQYF. The DNA of the CDR3 is TGTGCTAGTGGTTTGGCTATAGCGGGAGGAGAGACCCAGTACTTC.

In its sample, this clonotype was seen many times. V usage is TRBV28 and J usage is TRBJ2-3; TRBD2 agrees at 7 bases. J gave up 7 bases and V 2 bases, and 3 bases lay outside the gene matches. Germline values: CDR1 MDHEN, CDR2 SYDVKM. This CDR3 contains 13 residues. CDR3 loop: CASSLAGVNTQYF. CDR3 nucleotides: TGTGCCAGCAGTTTAGCGGGAGTCAATACGCAGTATTTT.

In its sample, this clonotype was seen a few times. This chain links TRBV9 with TRBJ1-1; D not certain. Looked up from germline, CDR1 is SGDLS and CDR2 is YYNGEE. Trimming removed 4 bases from V and 1 base from J, with 14 bases in between. The CDR3 runs 15 residues. For the CDR3, the DNA is TGTGCCAGCAGCCCCGCCAGAGGGTGGAACACTGAAGCTTTCTTT. Protein: CASSPARGWNTEAFF. Complete variable domain (other parts from reference TRBV9 and TRBJ1-1): DSGVTQTPKHLITATGQRVTLRCSPRSGDLSVYWYQQSLDQGLQFLIQYYNGEERAKGNILERFSAQQFPDLHSELNLSSLELGDSALYFCASSPARGWNTEAFFGQGTRLTVV.

This clonotype was seen more than once but under ten times. This chain uses TRBV20-1 with TRBJ2-3, with a tentative D call TRBD2 (5 bases). CDR3 length: 15 residues. Germline V lookup: CDR1 DFQATT, CDR2 SNEGSKA (reference sequence). Trimming shortened V by 5 bases and J by 2 bases, and 17 bases separated the two germline ends. CDR3: CSAGGLADNTDTQYF. The CDR3 coding sequence is TGCAGTGCTGGCGGCCTAGCCGACAACACAGATACGCAGTATTTT.

This clonotype was seen a handful of times. The chain couples TRBV24-1 to TRBJ2-1; D gene ambiguous. The V and J ends lost 1 base and 2 bases respectively, with 14 bases between them. Germline values: CDR1 KGHDR, CDR2 SFDVKD. This CDR3 is built from 17 residues. CDR3 in amino acids: CATSDLSGGGAYNEQFF. CDR3 bases: TGTGCCACCAGTGATTTAAGTGGTGGCGGAGCCTACAATGAGCAGTTCTTC.

This rearrangement joins TRBV12-3 or TRBV12-4 to TRBJ2-1; TRBD1 might be the D (5 bases). The CDR3 loop spans 15 amino acids. Between the trimmed V and J ends, which lost 2 bases and 6 bases, there was a span of 14 bases. CDR3 region: CASSLSGRVANEQFF. CDR3 nucleotide sequence: TGTGCCAGCAGTTTAAGTGGCAGGGTGGCCAATGAGCAGTTCTTC.

The chain joins TRBV20-1 to TRBJ2-2, with 7 bases fitting TRBD2. V gave up 1 base and J gave up 9 bases; unmatched junction bases: 11. The CDR3 extends over 15 amino acids. From germline, CDR1 is DFQATT and CDR2 SNEGSKA (reference sequence). CDR3 loop: CSARVGTTTLRELFF. CDR3 DNA sequence: TGCAGTGCTAGAGTTGGGACTACTACCTTGAGGGAGCTGTTTTTT.

The V gene is TRBV20-1, the J gene TRBJ2-1, with TRBD2 as a possible D gene (5 bases). The germline V gene has CDR1 DFQATT and CDR2 SNEGSKA (reference sequence). CDR3 length equals 16 residues. Deletions cut 3 bases from V and 2 bases from J, with 17 bases between. The CDR3 coding sequence is TGCAGTGCTAGCTTCAGCGGCAGCGGAACCTACAATGAGCAGTTCTTC. Protein sequence: CSASFSGSGTYNEQFF.

This clonotype has more than one count but fewer than ten. This chain connects TRBV11-2 to TRBJ2-1; a possible D gene is TRBD2 (7 bases). Trimming cost V 5 bases and J 0 bases, with 23 bases left between them. The CDR3 is made up of 19 amino acids. CDR1 and CDR2 from the germline V gene are SGHAT and FQNNGV. The CDR3 sequence: CASSHRGAWGPSSYNEQFF. The CDR3 DNA sequence: TGTGCCAGCAGCCATCGGGGGGCTTGGGGCCCCTCCTCCTACAATGAGCAGTTCTTC.

Only a few counts were recorded for this clonotype. The J gene is TRBJ2-7, the V gene TRBV4-2; D is undetermined. The CDR3 totals 16 residues. Trimming cost V 0 bases and J 0 bases, with 12 bases left between them. CDR1 is LGHNA, CDR2 YNFKEQ, per germline. The CDR3 DNA reads TGTGCCAGCAGCCAAGAAAAGGGCGGCTCCTCCTACGAGCAGTACTTC. This gives the protein CASSQEKGGSSYEQYF.

The chain couples TRBV20-1 to TRBJ2-1; maybe TRBD2 (7 bases). Trimming took 3 bases from V and 8 from J, leaving 17 bases between them. The germline CDR1 and CDR2 sequences are DFQATT and SNEGSKA (reference sequence). The CDR3 has 14 residues. Here the CDR3 reads CSASSGRGIYEQFF. CDR3 DNA sequence: TGCAGTGCTAGTAGTGGGAGGGGGATCTATGAGCAGTTCTTC.

This clonotype was detected only a few times. The chain carries TRBV30 and TRBJ2-3; 9 nucleotides agree with TRBD2. Germline CDR1 reads GTSNPN; CDR2 reads SVGIG (reference sequence). The CDR3 has 14 residues. V lost 5 bases to trimming and J lost 0 bases; unmatched junction nucleotides: 3. This CDR3 is CAWDLAGSTDTQYF. CDR3 sequence (DNA): TGTGCCTGGGACCTAGCGGGGAGCACAGATACGCAGTATTTT.

The table lists this clonotype with many counts. The rearrangement joins TRBV12-3 or TRBV12-4 to TRBJ1-2; no clear D. This CDR3 is 13 amino acids long. V shed 1 base and J shed 4 bases, with 7 bases lying between them. CDR3 loop: CASSLGQTYGYTF. The DNA for the CDR3 is TGTGCCAGCAGTTTAGGGCAGACCTATGGCTACACCTTC.

This chain links TRBV6-6 with TRBJ1-6; maybe TRBD1 (5 bases). Germline values: CDR1 MNHNY, CDR2 SVGAGI (reference sequence). The CDR3 contains 12 residues. V lost 7 bases and J 10 bases, leaving 11 bases between the germline ends. CDR3 nucleotide sequence: TGTGCCAGCAATCTGCAGGGATCACCCCTCCACTTT. This gives the protein CASNLQGSPLHF.

This chain joins TRBV9 and TRBJ2-2, with 8 nucleotides matching TRBD1. J gave up 4 bases and V 0 bases, and 5 bases lay outside the gene matches. Looked up from germline, CDR1 is SGDLS and CDR2 is YYNGEE. The CDR3 has 16 residues. The CDR3 reads CASSVGQGAFTGELFF. The CDR3 DNA follows: TGTGCCAGCAGCGTAGGTCAGGGGGCATTCACCGGGGAGCTGTTTTTT.